Each of the 4 T cell receptor beta chains below was sequenced from the same sample in a study of CXCR3-negative and CXCR3-positive naive CD8 T cells. Preparation of TRB cDNA libraries relied on 5' RACE carrying UMI labels. One entry per CDR3 protein, without DNA, is what TCRdb gives after re-calling the 5' RACE reads. The listing records 100,000 to 150,000 distinct CDR3 sequences. The sample was naive CXCR3- CD8+ T cells from blood. Subset defined: CD45RO-CCR7+CD27+CD95- naive CD8+ T cells lacking CXCR3 (TNR3-). The source is a human donor in good health. Some clones in this sample may be carry-over from other donors' samples.

This rearrangement joins TRBV28 to TRBJ2-7; TCRdb gives TRBD1 as the D gene, but with no DNA this cannot be confirmed. Germline V gene sequence: CDR1 MDHEN, CDR2 SYDVKM. The CDR3 spans 18 residues. CDR3 in amino acids: CASSARTGGYMGSYEQYF.

The chain joins TRBV4-1 to TRBJ1-1. CDR1 MGHRA and CDR2 YSYEKL come from the germline V gene. This CDR3 contains 12 residues. The CDR3 here is CASSQLGAEAFF.

The rearrangement joins TRBV6-2 or TRBV6-3 to TRBJ2-2; TCRdb names TRBD2, which stays unverified in the absence of DNA. CDR3 length: 16 amino acids. Germline assignment: CDR1 MNHEY and CDR2 SVGEGT. The CDR3 protein is CASRGLAGGGTGELFF.

The V call is TRBV27, the J call TRBJ2-1; absent DNA, TCRdb's TRBD2 call cannot be checked. The germline V gene encodes CDR1 MNHEY and CDR2 SMNVEV (reference sequence). The CDR3 extends over 16 amino acids. The chain's CDR3 is CASTQTGTSGRNEQFF.